This TCR beta chain was profiled in a study of cytotoxic CD8 clonotypes in ibrutinib-treated CLL. Study context: After a median roughly twelve months on treatment (6 to 36), response samples were drawn. Overall study findings and caveats: Clonotypes that were public were uncommon, and they contracted or stayed stable on treatment.

This clone was seen a few times. Its antigen remains unknown. Sequenced by immunoSEQ multiplex PCR; TCRdb stores in-frame clones only, minus some. In the table there are roughly 330,000 clones, over 55% of which are singletons. This CDR3 spans 16 amino acids. V lost 3 bases, J lost 3 bases, and 18 bases lay in between. The germline CDR1 and CDR2 sequences are SGHTS and YDEGEE. PBMCs that had been cryopreserved were the source of roughly 2 micrograms of genomic DNA for TCR beta libraries. This sequence joins TRBV5-8 and TRBJ1-2; the D gene is possibly TRBD1 (6 bases). Source: PBMCs, taken after 36 months of ibrutinib treatment. This clonotype originated in a human donor with chronic lymphocytic leukemia. The CDR3 sequence is CASSSLRRGVDYGYTF. As DNA, the CDR3 is TGTGCCAGCAGCTCACTCCGGAGGGGGGTGGACTATGGCTACACCTTC.